The 9 T cell receptor beta chains below were found in one sample sequenced in a study of long-term antiretroviral therapy in people with HIV (dated by TCRdb to the early 2020s). The immunoSEQ hsTCRB v3.0 assay was used at survey level resolution to sequence the TRB variable region. TCRdb took this table from immuneACCESS and kept in-frame rearrangements with V and J called. Such tables lack part of the clones; where checked against another copy, unresolved V genes explain under half of the gap, and the rest is unexplained. The sample table holds tens of thousands of clones, of which about 85% were seen once. In total, the top ten clones hold under 7.5% of the sample. The source material was unsorted PBMCs, sampled around 5 years before starting antiretroviral therapy. These TCRs come from a man aged 50 to 60 with HIV.

By frequency in the sample, this clone is medium-sized. The chain joins TRBV7-3 to TRBJ2-1, with TRBD2 matching over 8 bases. This CDR3 contains 18 residues. Germline V gene lookup returns CDR1 SGHTA and CDR2 FQGTGA. V trimming: 1 base; J trimming: 6 bases; junction bases outside the gene matches: 14. The DNA of the CDR3 is TGTGCCAGCAGCTTAATTGCCGCCTCCGGGGGGGTCGGCAATGAGCAGTTCTTC. Translated: CASSLIAASGGVGNEQFF.

This chain uses TRBV18 with TRBJ1-2, with 9 bases matching TRBD1. The germline gives CDR1 KGHSH, CDR2 LQKENI. CDR3 length equals 13 residues. V was pared by 4 bases and J by 8 bases, with 5 bases of the junction left unmatched. Here the CDR3 DNA reads TGTGCCAGCTCACGGGGACAGGGATGGGGCTACACCTTC. Residues: CASSRGQGWGYTF.

This chain connects TRBV5-4 to TRBJ2-5; weak D call: TRBD2 (5 bases). CDR3 length equals 13 residues. The ends were cut back, 4 bases at V and 5 bases at J, with 12 bases in the middle. In germline, CDR1 is SGHNT, CDR2 YYREEE (reference sequence). The CDR3 sequence is CASSRYTGETQYF. Here the CDR3 DNA reads TGTGCCAGCAGCCGCTACACGGGGGAGACCCAGTACTTC.

The rearrangement links TRBV19 to TRBJ2-6; tentative D call: TRBD1 (5 bases). The V end lost 5 bases, the J end lost 1 base, and 9 bases lay between the germline ends. This CDR3 spans 15 amino acids. Germline CDR1 LNHDA, CDR2 SQIVND (reference sequence). The CDR3 nucleotides are TGTGCCAGTAGTCAACAGGAGTCTGGGGCCAACGTCCTGACTTTC. Protein product: CASSQQESGANVLTF.

The chain carries TRBV10-1 and TRBJ1-5; no reliable D call. Germline V gene sequence: CDR1 WNHNN, CDR2 SYGVQD (reference sequence). With 3 bases removed from V and 2 bases from J, the gap between germline ends came to 5 bases. The CDR3 spans 13 residues. The DNA for the CDR3 is TGCGCCAGCAGTGATAAGGGCAATCAGCCCCAGCATTTT. This translates into CASSDKGNQPQHF.

V is TRBV9 and J is TRBJ2-7, with 14 bases aligning to TRBD2. V was clipped by 2 bases and J by 3 bases; unmatched bases: 1. CDR1 and CDR2 (germline): SGDLS, YYNGEE. The CDR3 totals 15 residues. The DNA of the CDR3 is TGTGCCAGCAGCGTCGGACTAGCGGGAGGCTACGAGCAGTACTTC. The encoded protein is CASSVGLAGGYEQYF. Filled out from reference TRBV9 and TRBJ2-7, the complete variable domain reads DSGVTQTPKHLITATGQRVTLRCSPRSGDLSVYWYQQSLDQGLQFLIQYYNGEERAKGNILERFSAQQFPDLHSELNLSSLELGDSALYFCASSVGLAGGYEQYFGPGTRLTVT.

This chain links TRBV10-3 with TRBJ2-7; D gene ambiguous. This CDR3 spans 13 amino acids. In germline, CDR1 is ENHRY, CDR2 SYGVKD. Trimming took off 4 bases at V and 6 bases at J, with 13 bases between the two ends. CDR3 residues: CAISAGTPIEQYF. The CDR3 nucleotides read TGTGCCATCAGTGCAGGTACCCCTATCGAGCAGTACTTC.

This clone turned up a few times. J is TRBJ2-1 and V is TRBV14, with TRBD2 matching over 7 bases. The germline V gene encodes CDR1 SGHDN and CDR2 FVKESK. The length of the CDR3 is 14 residues. With V trimmed by 2 bases and J by 10 bases, 8 bases remained unmatched. In nucleotides, the CDR3 is TGTGCCAGCAGCCAAAGGGAGGGCCCCTACGAGCAGTTCTTC. Translated, it gives CASSQREGPYEQFF.

V gene TRBV10-2 combines with J gene TRBJ1-5; D may be TRBD1 (5 bases). The CDR3 contains 14 residues. V lost 4 bases and J lost 5, with 12 bases in between. Germline V gene lookup returns CDR1 WSHSY and CDR2 SAAADI. The CDR3 sequence: CASSVVGEDQPQHF. The CDR3 nucleotides are TGCGCCAGCAGTGTGGTAGGGGAGGATCAGCCCCAGCATTTT.